This TCR beta chain emerged from a study of T-cell reconstitution after alpha-beta-depleted transplantation in children. This clonotype was detected only a few times. Its antigen is not identified. The authors prepared the TCRbeta library with unique molecular identifiers. One entry per CDR3 protein, called by TCRdb with MiXCR from the PCR reads. The repertoire consists of just over 200,000 distinct CDR3 sequences, with roughly 8.1% occurring once and the leading ten covering 35%. Notes on the study in general: Newly generated T cells supplied most T-cell counts and diversity one year post-transplant. TCRbeta diversity was high at day 60 in some patients (a result of surviving recipient T cells and thymic progenitors). Several hundred rapidly expanded clones from non-depleted graft cells reportedly supplied alpha-beta T cells about two months post-transplant.

The receptor was derived from a male patient aged 2 to 9 who had a stem cell transplant for acute myeloid leukemia, so the T cells may come from the graft donor. Sequencing used PBMCs, mostly from graft donor cells, obtained 360 days after TCRalphabeta/CD19-depleted stem cell transplant.

CDR3 DNA sequence: TGCGCCAGCAGCTGGGGACAGGGGCCGGGTGAGGATACGCAGTATTTT. This translates into CASSWGQGPGEDTQYF. The chain employs TRBV5-1 and TRBJ2-3; 10 bases fit TRBD1. Germline V CDR1 and CDR2: SGHRS, YFSETQ. The CDR3 runs to 16 residues. Trimming took 3 bases from V and 6 from J; bases not matched to a gene: 10.